This paragraph covers one T cell receptor (beta chain) sequence. Germline V lookup: CDR1 SGHNT, CDR2 YYREEE (reference sequence). The CDR3 has 17 residues. Between the trimmed V and J ends, which lost 4 bases and 4 bases, there was a span of 20 bases. At deep level, the assay was performed. Assay: immunoSEQ multiplex PCR; the TCRdb copy retains only in-frame clones and omits some. The profile covers 2 million or so clones, with roughly 96% appearing a single time and 0.1% to 0.15% taken by the ten largest. This record comes from a study of shared clonotypes between healthy human individuals. This chain connects TRBV5-4 to TRBJ2-2; a weak D match, TRBD2 (5 bases). The receptor was derived from a man between 18 and 29 years old in good health. The sample comprised naive CD4+ T cells sorted from blood. Specified subset: CD45RA+ positively selected. CDR3 amino acids: CASSHPLKRASTGELFF. CDR3 DNA: TGTGCCAGCAGCCACCCCTTAAAGAGGGCGAGCACCGGGGAGCTGTTTTTT. Using reference TRBV5-4 and TRBJ2-2 for the parts outside the CDR3, the full variable domain is ETGVTQSPTHLIKTRGQQVTLRCSSQSGHNTVSWYQQALGQGPQFIFQYYREEENGRGNFPPRFSGLQFPNYSSELNVNALELDDSALYLCASSHPLKRASTGELFFGEGSRLTVL.